The present T cell receptor beta chain was sequenced within a study of blood T cell repertoires in COVID-19. The CDR3 consists of 13 residues. Germline V gives CDR1 KGHSH, CDR2 LQKENI. Trimming cost V 4 bases and J 4 bases, with 10 bases left between them. Sequencing was performed with immunoSEQ multiplex PCR; in TCRdb, only in-frame clones are kept and a portion is missing. The table shows 300,000 to 500,000 clones, with roughly 86% occurring only once. The chain is built from TRBV18 and TRBJ1-2; D is perhaps TRBD1 (6 bases). The specimen sequenced was PBMCs or T cells enriched from blood (not recorded which). This clonotype originated in a woman aged 40 to 55 with acute COVID-19. CDR3 sequence: CASSLIGGYGYTF. The CDR3 bases are TGTGCCAGCTCACTCATAGGGGGCTATGGCTACACCTTC.